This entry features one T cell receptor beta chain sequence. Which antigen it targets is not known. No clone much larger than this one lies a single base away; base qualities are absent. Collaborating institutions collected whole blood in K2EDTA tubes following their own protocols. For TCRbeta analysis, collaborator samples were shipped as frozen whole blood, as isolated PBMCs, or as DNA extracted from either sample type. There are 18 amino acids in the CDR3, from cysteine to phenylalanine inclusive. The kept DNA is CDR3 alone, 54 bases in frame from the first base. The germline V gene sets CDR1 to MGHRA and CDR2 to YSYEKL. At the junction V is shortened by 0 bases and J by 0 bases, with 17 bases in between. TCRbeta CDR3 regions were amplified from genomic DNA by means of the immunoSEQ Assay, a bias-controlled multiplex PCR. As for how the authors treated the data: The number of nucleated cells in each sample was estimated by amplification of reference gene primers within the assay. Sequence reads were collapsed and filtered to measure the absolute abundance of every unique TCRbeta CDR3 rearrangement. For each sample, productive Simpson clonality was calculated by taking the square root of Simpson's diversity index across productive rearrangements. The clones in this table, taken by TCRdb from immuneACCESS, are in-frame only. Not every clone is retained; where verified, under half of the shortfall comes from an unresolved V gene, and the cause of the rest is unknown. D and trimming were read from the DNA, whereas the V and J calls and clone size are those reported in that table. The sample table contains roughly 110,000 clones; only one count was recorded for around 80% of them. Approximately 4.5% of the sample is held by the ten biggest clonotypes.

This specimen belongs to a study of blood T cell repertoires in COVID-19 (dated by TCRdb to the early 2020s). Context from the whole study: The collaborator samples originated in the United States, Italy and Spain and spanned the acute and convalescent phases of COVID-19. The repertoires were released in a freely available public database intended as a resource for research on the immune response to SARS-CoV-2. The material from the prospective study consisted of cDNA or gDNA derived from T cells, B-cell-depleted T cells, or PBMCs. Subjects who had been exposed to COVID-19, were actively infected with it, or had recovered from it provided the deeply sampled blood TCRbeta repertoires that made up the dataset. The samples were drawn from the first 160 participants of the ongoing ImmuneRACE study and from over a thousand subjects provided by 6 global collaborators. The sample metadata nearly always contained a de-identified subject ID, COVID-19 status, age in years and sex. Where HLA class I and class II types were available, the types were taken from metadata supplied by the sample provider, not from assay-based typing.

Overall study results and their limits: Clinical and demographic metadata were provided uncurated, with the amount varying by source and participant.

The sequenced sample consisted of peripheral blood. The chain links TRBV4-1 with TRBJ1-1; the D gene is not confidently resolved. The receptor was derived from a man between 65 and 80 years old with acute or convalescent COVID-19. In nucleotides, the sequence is TGCGCCAGCAGCCAAGATCAAGGAGGGCGGCTATTGAACACTGAAGCTTTCTTT. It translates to CASSQDQGGRLLNTEAFF.